A selection of T cell receptor beta chains follows, all from one sample in a study of identical twins. TCRdb ran MiXCR on the 5' RACE reads and lists one entry per CDR3 protein. Of approximately 240,000 distinct CDR3 sequences in the sample, about 14% were seen once. Sequenced sample: memory (CD45RO+) T cells sorted from blood. These receptors all stem from a woman under 30 in good health. Each CDR3 is given with its conserved first and last residue. A D gene is named only where the DNA matches it firmly. Clone size is stated in some rows and not others, as once, few, many or a class when expanded.

CDR3nt: TGTGCCAGCAGCCGCCTAGCGGGAGGGCGTAAAGATACGCAGTATTTT
CDR3aa: CASSRLAGGRKDTQYF
v_gene: TRBV28
j_gene: TRBJ2-3
d_gene: TRBD2
abundance: NA

CDR3nt: TGCAGTGCTAGAGACCGAATTAGCGGGGCGAACACCGGGGAGCTGTTTTTT
CDR3aa: CSARDRISGANTGELFF
v_gene: TRBV20-1
j_gene: TRBJ2-2
d_gene: TRBD2
abundance: NA

CDR3nt: TGCAGTGCTAGCAGGTACTCCTACAATGAGCAGTTCTTC
CDR3aa: CSASRYSYNEQFF
v_gene: TRBV20-1
j_gene: TRBJ2-1
d_gene: NA
abundance: NA

CDR3nt: TGTGCCAGCAGTTACAGACTAGCGGGAACGAGGTTGGAGCTGTTTTTT
CDR3aa: CASSYRLAGTRLELFF
v_gene: TRBV12-3/TRBV12-4
j_gene: TRBJ2-2
d_gene: TRBD2
abundance: many

CDR3nt: TGCGCCAGCAGCCAAGCTGCGGGAGGCACAGATACGCAGTATTTT
CDR3aa: CASSQAAGGTDTQYF
v_gene: TRBV4-3
j_gene: TRBJ2-3
d_gene: TRBD2
abundance: NA

CDR3nt: TGTGCCAGCAGCTCAGCGGGGGCGGGTAATGAAAAACTGTTTTTT
CDR3aa: CASSSAGAGNEKLFF
v_gene: TRBV27
j_gene: TRBJ1-4
d_gene: NA
abundance: NA

CDR3nt: TGTGCCAGCAGTGAAGTTGGCAGGGGCGAGGGCTACACCTTC
CDR3aa: CASSEVGRGEGYTF
v_gene: TRBV2
j_gene: TRBJ1-2
d_gene: NA
abundance: few

CDR3nt: TGTGCCAGCAGGCGGCAGGGGTCTTCTGGGGCCAACGTCCTGACTTTC
CDR3aa: CASRRQGSSGANVLTF
v_gene: TRBV6-2/TRBV6-3
j_gene: TRBJ2-6
d_gene: NA
abundance: NA

CDR3nt: TGCGCCAGCAGTGTTGAGTTCCGGACTAGTCGAGAGACCCAGTACTTC
CDR3aa: CASSVEFRTSRETQYF
v_gene: TRBV5-1
j_gene: TRBJ2-5
d_gene: TRBD2
abundance: NA

CDR3nt: TGTGCCATCAGTGACGGGGAAGGCTACACCTTC
CDR3aa: CAISDGEGYTF
v_gene: TRBV10-3
j_gene: TRBJ1-2
d_gene: NA
abundance: NA

CDR3nt: TGCAGTGCTACAGGGTTCAAGCTAGTTGGGCAGTTCTTC
CDR3aa: CSATGFKLVGQFF
v_gene: TRBV20-1
j_gene: TRBJ2-1
d_gene: NA
abundance: NA

CDR3nt: TGTGCCAGCAGTGGGGCACAGCCTAACACTGAAGCTTTCTTT
CDR3aa: CASSGAQPNTEAFF
v_gene: TRBV25-1
j_gene: TRBJ1-1
d_gene: NA
abundance: few

CDR3nt: TGTGCCAGCAGCCTCAAGGGGGGTACGCAGTATTTT
CDR3aa: CASSLKGGTQYF
v_gene: TRBV12-3/TRBV12-4
j_gene: TRBJ2-3
d_gene: NA
abundance: NA

CDR3nt: TGCAGTGCTAGGGGGCTAAAGGGCCCGTACCATGAGCAGTTCTTC
CDR3aa: CSARGLKGPYHEQFF
v_gene: TRBV20-1
j_gene: TRBJ2-1
d_gene: NA
abundance: once

CDR3nt: TGTGCCAGCAGCCTACTAGCGGGAGAAGGCGAGCAGTACTTC
CDR3aa: CASSLLAGEGEQYF
v_gene: TRBV3-1
j_gene: TRBJ2-7
d_gene: TRBD2
abundance: NA

CDR3nt: TGTGCCAGCAGCACCGCAAGCGCGCCCCTCCACTTT
CDR3aa: CASSTASAPLHF
v_gene: TRBV12-3/TRBV12-4
j_gene: TRBJ1-6
d_gene: NA
abundance: NA

CDR3nt: TGTGCCAGCAGCCAGACAGGGGTCCAGCCCCAGCATTTT
CDR3aa: CASSQTGVQPQHF
v_gene: TRBV3-1
j_gene: TRBJ1-5
d_gene: TRBD1
abundance: few

CDR3nt: TGCAGTGCTAGTTCGGGAGGAGGCACAGATACGCAGTATTTT
CDR3aa: CSASSGGGTDTQYF
v_gene: TRBV20-1
j_gene: TRBJ2-3
d_gene: TRBD2
abundance: few

CDR3nt: TGTGCCAGCAGCTCCGTGGCAGCGGGAGTAAGGGAGCAGTTCTTC
CDR3aa: CASSSVAAGVREQFF
v_gene: TRBV7-8
j_gene: TRBJ2-1
d_gene: TRBD2
abundance: NA

CDR3nt: TGCAGTGCGCCAAGGGGGGCGGGGGAGACCCAGTACTTC
CDR3aa: CSAPRGAGETQYF
v_gene: TRBV20-1
j_gene: TRBJ2-5
d_gene: NA
abundance: NA

CDR3nt: TGTGCCAGCAGCCAGAGAGGAAGACGGGACGAGCAGTACTTC
CDR3aa: CASSQRGRRDEQYF
v_gene: TRBV3-1
j_gene: TRBJ2-7
d_gene: NA
abundance: NA

CDR3nt: TGTGCCAGCAGCCCCCTCCCGGGACAGATCTACAATGAGCAGTTCTTC
CDR3aa: CASSPLPGQIYNEQFF
v_gene: TRBV28
j_gene: TRBJ2-1
d_gene: TRBD1
abundance: NA

CDR3nt: TGCGCCAGCAGCTTCGACGCGGGCTATGGCTACACCTTC
CDR3aa: CASSFDAGYGYTF
v_gene: TRBV5-1
j_gene: TRBJ1-2
d_gene: NA
abundance: few

CDR3nt: TGTGCCAGCAGGCCCGGGACAGGGGTGTTGAACACTGAAGCTTTCTTT
CDR3aa: CASRPGTGVLNTEAFF
v_gene: TRBV6-2/TRBV6-3
j_gene: TRBJ1-1
d_gene: TRBD1
abundance: many

CDR3nt: TGTGCCAGCAGTTACTCAGTCCAGAGGGTGGACACCATATATTTT
CDR3aa: CASSYSVQRVDTIYF
v_gene: TRBV6-5
j_gene: TRBJ1-3
d_gene: NA
abundance: few

CDR3nt: TGTGCCAGCAGCTTGGTAGGGTTGGCCGGGGAGCTGTTTTTT
CDR3aa: CASSLVGLAGELFF
v_gene: TRBV5-5
j_gene: TRBJ2-2
d_gene: NA
abundance: few

CDR3nt: TGTGCCACCAGTCCAACTACTAGCGGGAGGGTGAATGAGCAGTTCTTC
CDR3aa: CATSPTTSGRVNEQFF
v_gene: TRBV24-1
j_gene: TRBJ2-1
d_gene: TRBD2
abundance: many

CDR3nt: TGTGCCAGCAGCAAACTGACAGGAAACTATGGCTACACCTTC
CDR3aa: CASSKLTGNYGYTF
v_gene: TRBV6-1
j_gene: TRBJ1-2
d_gene: NA
abundance: many

CDR3nt: TGTGCCAGCAGTTTTAAAGGATGGGATGAGCAGTTCTTC
CDR3aa: CASSFKGWDEQFF
v_gene: TRBV27
j_gene: TRBJ2-1
d_gene: NA
abundance: few

CDR3nt: TGTGCCAGCAGTGAATATCGAGGCAGGAACATTCAGTACTTC
CDR3aa: CASSEYRGRNIQYF
v_gene: TRBV25-1
j_gene: TRBJ2-4
d_gene: NA
abundance: NA

CDR3nt: TGCGCCAGCAGCTTGTGGGCACAAGCCAGCACAGATACGCAGTATTTT
CDR3aa: CASSLWAQASTDTQYF
v_gene: TRBV5-1
j_gene: TRBJ2-3
d_gene: NA
abundance: few

CDR3nt: TGCAGTGCTAGGTCCCTAGCGGGGCCCCACGAGCAGTACTTC
CDR3aa: CSARSLAGPHEQYF
v_gene: TRBV20-1
j_gene: TRBJ2-7
d_gene: TRBD2
abundance: NA

CDR3nt: TGTGCCAGCGGAACTAGCATAGAGACCCAGTACTTC
CDR3aa: CASGTSIETQYF
v_gene: TRBV7-8
j_gene: TRBJ2-5
d_gene: NA
abundance: many

CDR3nt: TGTGCCAGCAGTTTACGGCAGCTCAATCAGCCCCAGCATTTT
CDR3aa: CASSLRQLNQPQHF
v_gene: TRBV28
j_gene: TRBJ1-5
d_gene: NA
abundance: NA

CDR3nt: TGTGCCAGCAGCCCCTGGAGGGGGGCCCAGTACTTC
CDR3aa: CASSPWRGAQYF
v_gene: TRBV3-1
j_gene: TRBJ2-5
d_gene: NA
abundance: few

CDR3nt: TGTGCCAGCAGCGTAAACATGGAGTCAGGCAACTACAATGAGCAGTTCTTC
CDR3aa: CASSVNMESGNYNEQFF
v_gene: TRBV9
j_gene: TRBJ2-1
d_gene: NA
abundance: many

CDR3nt: TGTGCCAGCAGCGTAGGGAGACAGGGAGAGACCCAGTACTTC
CDR3aa: CASSVGRQGETQYF
v_gene: TRBV9
j_gene: TRBJ2-5
d_gene: TRBD1
abundance: NA

CDR3nt: TGTGCCACCAGTGACCGCACGGGGGCCCAGTACTTC
CDR3aa: CATSDRTGAQYF
v_gene: TRBV24-1
j_gene: TRBJ2-5
d_gene: NA
abundance: few

CDR3nt: TGCGCCAGCAGCACGTATGGGACAGTTAACACTGAAGCTTTCTTT
CDR3aa: CASSTYGTVNTEAFF
v_gene: TRBV5-1
j_gene: TRBJ1-1
d_gene: TRBD1
abundance: few

CDR3nt: TGTGCCAGCAGCTTAACGTTTTACGAGACCCAGTACTTC
CDR3aa: CASSLTFYETQYF
v_gene: TRBV7-3
j_gene: TRBJ2-5
d_gene: NA
abundance: few

CDR3nt: TGTGCCAGCAGCGTGGGTACGGCTCAACAGTACTTC
CDR3aa: CASSVGTAQQYF
v_gene: TRBV5-5
j_gene: TRBJ2-7
d_gene: NA
abundance: few

CDR3nt: TGCAGTGCCCCCCCTACAGGGCTGGATACGCAGTATTTT
CDR3aa: CSAPPTGLDTQYF
v_gene: TRBV20-1
j_gene: TRBJ2-3
d_gene: NA
abundance: NA

CDR3nt: TGTGCCAGCAGCCAAGGCTCCACAGATACGCAGTATTTT
CDR3aa: CASSQGSTDTQYF
v_gene: TRBV14
j_gene: TRBJ2-3
d_gene: NA
abundance: many

CDR3nt: TGTGCCAGCAGCCGGACTAGCGGATGGGACAATGAGCAGTTCTTC
CDR3aa: CASSRTSGWDNEQFF
v_gene: TRBV2
j_gene: TRBJ2-1
d_gene: TRBD2
abundance: NA

CDR3nt: TGCAGTGCCCTGAACGGACTAGCGTACAATGAGCAGTTCTTC
CDR3aa: CSALNGLAYNEQFF
v_gene: TRBV20-1
j_gene: TRBJ2-1
d_gene: TRBD2
abundance: many

CDR3nt: TGTGCCATCAGAACCGGGACTAGCTGGGAAGAGACCCAGTACTTC
CDR3aa: CAIRTGTSWEETQYF
v_gene: TRBV10-3
j_gene: TRBJ2-5
d_gene: TRBD2
abundance: NA

CDR3nt: TGTGCCAGCAGCGCCGTTGGGCAGTCCTATGGCTACACCTTC
CDR3aa: CASSAVGQSYGYTF
v_gene: TRBV6-1
j_gene: TRBJ1-2
d_gene: NA
abundance: many

CDR3nt: TGTGCCAGCAGTTTTGGTATCGCCGATACGCAGTATTTT
CDR3aa: CASSFGIADTQYF
v_gene: TRBV12-3/TRBV12-4
j_gene: TRBJ2-3
d_gene: NA
abundance: few

CDR3nt: TGTGCCAGCAGTTTCAGACACGAAGAAGGCTATGGCTACACCTTC
CDR3aa: CASSFRHEEGYGYTF
v_gene: TRBV12-3/TRBV12-4
j_gene: TRBJ1-2
d_gene: NA
abundance: few

CDR3nt: TGCGCCAGCAGTGAGTGGGGGGCTGAGCAGTTCTTC
CDR3aa: CASSEWGAEQFF
v_gene: TRBV10-1
j_gene: TRBJ2-1
d_gene: NA
abundance: NA

CDR3nt: TGTGCCAGCGTCACAGGGGTCGACTATGGCTACACCTTC
CDR3aa: CASVTGVDYGYTF
v_gene: TRBV14
j_gene: TRBJ1-2
d_gene: TRBD1
abundance: few

CDR3nt: TGCGCCAGCAGCGAGACTCGGGTTACCGGTGGCTACACCTTC
CDR3aa: CASSETRVTGGYTF
v_gene: TRBV4-3
j_gene: TRBJ1-2
d_gene: NA
abundance: NA

CDR3nt: TGTGCCAGTAGTTTCCAGAGGACTGAAGCTTTCTTT
CDR3aa: CASSFQRTEAFF
v_gene: TRBV19
j_gene: TRBJ1-1
d_gene: NA
abundance: few

CDR3nt: TGTGCCAGCAGTTTATTAAAGGACGCAGATACGCAGTATTTT
CDR3aa: CASSLLKDADTQYF
v_gene: TRBV12-3/TRBV12-4
j_gene: TRBJ2-3
d_gene: NA
abundance: many

CDR3nt: TGCAGTGCTAGGATAGCGGGAGGTACAGATACGCAGTTTTTT
CDR3aa: CSARIAGGTDTQFF
v_gene: TRBV20-1
j_gene: TRBJ2-3
d_gene: TRBD2
abundance: NA

CDR3nt: TGTGCCACCACCCCAGGAGGGTCCAACTATGGCTACACCTTC
CDR3aa: CATTPGGSNYGYTF
v_gene: TRBV15
j_gene: TRBJ1-2
d_gene: NA
abundance: NA

CDR3nt: TGTGCCAGCAGCCGAATCCGGGACAGGGACACTAACTATGGCTACACCTTC
CDR3aa: CASSRIRDRDTNYGYTF
v_gene: TRBV7-2
j_gene: TRBJ1-2
d_gene: TRBD1
abundance: NA

CDR3nt: TGCAGTGCCCCGACTAGCATGGGACTTGAGCAGTACTTC
CDR3aa: CSAPTSMGLEQYF
v_gene: TRBV20-1
j_gene: TRBJ2-7
d_gene: TRBD2
abundance: many

CDR3nt: TGTGCCAGCAGCCAAGGGGGAAGGTGGAGCTCCTACGAGCAGTACTTC
CDR3aa: CASSQGGRWSSYEQYF
v_gene: TRBV4-2
j_gene: TRBJ2-7
d_gene: NA
abundance: NA

CDR3nt: TGTGCCAGCAGCGCCAGTACAGGGTCGGAATCACCCCTCCACTTT
CDR3aa: CASSASTGSESPLHF
v_gene: TRBV9
j_gene: TRBJ1-6
d_gene: NA
abundance: few